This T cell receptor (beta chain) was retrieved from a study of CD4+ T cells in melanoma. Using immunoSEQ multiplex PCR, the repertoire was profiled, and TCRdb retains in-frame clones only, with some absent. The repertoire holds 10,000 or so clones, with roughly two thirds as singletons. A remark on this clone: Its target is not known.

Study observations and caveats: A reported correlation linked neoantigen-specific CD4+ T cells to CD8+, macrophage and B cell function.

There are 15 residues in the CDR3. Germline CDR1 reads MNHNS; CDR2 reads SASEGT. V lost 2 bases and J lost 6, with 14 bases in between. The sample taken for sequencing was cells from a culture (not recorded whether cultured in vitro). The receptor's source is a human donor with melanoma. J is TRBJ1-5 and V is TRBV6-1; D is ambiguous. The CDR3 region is CASSEFSLLGQPQHF. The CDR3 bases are TGTGCCAGCAGTGAATTCTCACTTCTGGGTCAGCCCCAGCATTTT.